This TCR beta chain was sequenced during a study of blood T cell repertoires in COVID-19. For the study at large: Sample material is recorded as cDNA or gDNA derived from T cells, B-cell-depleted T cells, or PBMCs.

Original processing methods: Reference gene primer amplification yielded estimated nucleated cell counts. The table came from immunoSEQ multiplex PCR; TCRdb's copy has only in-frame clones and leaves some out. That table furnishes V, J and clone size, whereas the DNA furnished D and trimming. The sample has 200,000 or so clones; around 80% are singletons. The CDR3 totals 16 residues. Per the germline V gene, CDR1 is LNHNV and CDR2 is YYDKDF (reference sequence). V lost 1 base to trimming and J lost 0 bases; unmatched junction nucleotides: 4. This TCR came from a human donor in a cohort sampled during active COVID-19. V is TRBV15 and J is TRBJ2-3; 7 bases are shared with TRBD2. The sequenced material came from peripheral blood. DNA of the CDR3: TGTGCCACCAGCAGAGCGGCTAGCGGTAGCACAGATACGCAGTATTTT. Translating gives CATSRAASGSTDTQYF.